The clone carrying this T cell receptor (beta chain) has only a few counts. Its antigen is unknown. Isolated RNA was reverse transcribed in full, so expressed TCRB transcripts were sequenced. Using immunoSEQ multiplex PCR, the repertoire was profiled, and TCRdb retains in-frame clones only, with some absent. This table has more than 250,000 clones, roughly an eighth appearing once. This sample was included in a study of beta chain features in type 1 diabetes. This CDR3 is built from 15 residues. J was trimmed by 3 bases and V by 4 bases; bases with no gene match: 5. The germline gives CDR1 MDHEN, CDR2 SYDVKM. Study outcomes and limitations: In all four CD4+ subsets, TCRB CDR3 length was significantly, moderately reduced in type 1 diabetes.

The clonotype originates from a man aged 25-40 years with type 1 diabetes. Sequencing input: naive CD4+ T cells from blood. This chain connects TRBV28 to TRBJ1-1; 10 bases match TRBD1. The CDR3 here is CASSSPGTGDTEAFF. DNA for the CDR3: TGTGCCAGCAGTTCCCCCGGGACAGGGGACACTGAAGCTTTCTTT.